This T cell receptor beta chain is drawn from a study of post-analysis software for immune sequencing data (dated by TCRdb to the mid-2010s). Broadly, across the study: Disease courses on record covered relapsing-remitting, secondary progressive and progressive-relapsing multiple sclerosis, though some patients had no subtype annotation. Patient repertoires were compared against roughly 10 previously published healthy control repertoires from donors aged roughly 6 to 26 years. A subset of samples was prepared in parallel using single-end sample barcoding, then pooled and co-amplified after Illumina adapter ligation. Broader findings and caveats from the paper: When samples were clustered directly using the F measure, samples prepared in the same batch co-clustered strongly, which prompted a batch-effect correction. Four or five TRBV segments, including TRBV5-6, TRBV5-1 and TRBV20-1, were significantly more frequent in patients than controls. The control group was slightly older than the multiple sclerosis patient group. Significantly lower normalized Chao1 diversity was found in multiple sclerosis patients than in controls, suggesting substantial peripheral T-cell clonal expansion.

To demonstrate the VDJtools post-analysis software, TCR beta repertoires were profiled from the peripheral blood of about 13 young patients with multiple sclerosis. The multiple sclerosis patients were children and adolescents ranging in age from 6 to 15 years. V is cut by 6 bases and J by 6 bases, and the space between the germline ends is 7 bases. The germline V gene gives CDR1 as SGHAT and CDR2 as FQNNGV. Including cysteine and phenylalanine, the CDR3 has 11 amino acids. Just the 33-base CDR3 DNA is kept, in frame starting at base 1. Library creation used PCR. Sequencing took place on an Illumina HiSeq 2500. To reduce PCR and sequencing biases, unique molecular identifiers were incorporated into the TCR beta cDNA libraries. Some 500,000 cDNA molecules were obtained for every 1 to 10 million input T cells, so each molecule roughly corresponded to one T cell. The patient libraries were prepared and sequenced using the same protocol as the earlier healthy control dataset. Samples belonging to the same batch were prepared together, multiplexed and sequenced on a shared HiSeq lane. The authors' analysis ran thus. MIGEC handled the raw barcoded reads, throwing out single-read molecular identifier groups before consensus assembly and CDR3 extraction. Clonotype tables were post-analysed with VDJtools, and diversity was normalized by down-sampling all datasets to the smallest sample size. Repertoire overlap clustering matched CDR3 amino acid but not nucleotide sequences to correct batch-related cross-sample contamination. TCRdb took the public reads, trimmed them with fastp at Q25, ran MiXCR for clone calling and kept in-frame beta chains. One record per CDR3 amino acid sequence lists the most common genes and DNA. V and J calls and clone size were set by TCRdb, not the authors. Here the sample has a few hundred thousand distinct CDR3 sequences; approximately 39% occur a single time. Of the sample, approximately 7.6% falls within the top ten clones.

This clonotype occurred a few times. Its antigen specificity is not known. No base quality information exists; no much larger clone differs at one position. The clonotype originates from a girl aged 2 to 10 with multiple sclerosis. Sequencing input: blood. The chain uses TRBV11-2 and TRBJ2-3; there is no confident call for the D gene. The nucleotide sequence is TGTGCCAGCAGGCCCTGGGATACGCAGTATTTT. It encodes CASRPWDTQYF.